These T cell receptor beta chains were read from a single sample in a study of glioma-infiltrating T cells. TCRdb re-called the multiplex PCR reads with MiXCR, one entry per CDR3 protein. The table records roughly 120,000 distinct CDR3 sequences, roughly 25% of them present only once. Sequencing was performed on glioma tissue, nonneoplastic brain tissue, or PBMCs (not recorded which). Receptors were obtained from a human donor with low-grade glioma or glioblastoma, undergoing nonglioma brain surgery, or in good health (not recorded which). CDR3s include the opening cysteine and the closing phenylalanine or tryptophan. A D gene is named only where the DNA matches it firmly. Not all rows give a size; the values are once, few, many and, for expanded clones, a class.

cdr3_aa cdr3_nt j_call clone_size v_call d_call
CASSQQQGGLTEAFF TGTGCCAGCTCACAACAACAGGGTGGGTTAACTGAAGCTTTTTTT TRBJ1-1 NA TRBV18 NA
CSAREGRDTQYF TGCAGTGCACGGGAGGGCCGGGATACGCAGTATTTT TRBJ2-3 many TRBV20-1 TRBD2
CASSPRGLAGLRNEQFF TGTGCCAGCAGCCCGCGTGGACTAGCGGGTTTACGCAATGAGCAGTTCTTC TRBJ2-1 many TRBV7-9 TRBD2
CATSEAGANTDTQYF TGTGCCACCAGTGAAGCGGGGGCTAACACAGATACGCAGTATTTT TRBJ2-3 few TRBV24-1 TRBD2
CASSQTGARADTQYF TGTGCCAGCAGCCAGACAGGGGCTCGGGCAGATACGCAGTATTTT TRBJ2-3 many TRBV11-2 TRBD1
CASSQIGGQGYGYTF TGTGCCAGCAGCCAGATCGGAGGACAGGGCTATGGCTACACCTTC TRBJ1-2 many TRBV3-1 TRBD1
CAAGTYNEQFF TGTGCCGCCGGGACTTACAATGAGCAGTTCTTC TRBJ2-1 many TRBV24-1 NA
CSASGGGIVRNYGYTF TGCAGTGCTAGTGGAGGGGGGATAGTTAGAAACTATGGCTACACCTTC TRBJ1-2 many TRBV20-1 NA
CASSPTGTSGTSYEQYF TGTGCCAGCAGCCCAACCGGGACTAGCGGGACCTCCTACGAGCAGTACTTC TRBJ2-7 many TRBV7-2 TRBD2
CASSLTPLEQAPGELFF TGTGCCAGCAGCTTAACGCCACTAGAGCAGGCCCCCGGGGAGCTGTTTTTT TRBJ2-2 NA TRBV7-3 NA
CASSQREWWETQYF TGTGCCAGCAGCCAACGAGAGTGGTGGGAGACCCAGTACTTC TRBJ2-5 many TRBV14 NA
CASSQAKAGTEPSYEQYF TGTGCCAGCAGCCAAGCAAAGGCTGGGACAGAGCCTTCCTACGAGCAGTACTTC TRBJ2-7 few TRBV3-1 TRBD1
CASSKHQGAVTEAFF TGTGCCAGCAGCAAACACCAGGGGGCGGTCACTGAAGCTTTCTTT TRBJ1-1 many TRBV6-1 TRBD1
CASSLEEFFGANEQFF TGTGCCAGCAGCTTAGAGGAGTTCTTCGGGGCCAATGAGCAGTTCTTC TRBJ2-1 NA TRBV7-9 NA
CASSLGQGYYEQYF TGTGCCAGCAGCCTGGGACAGGGGTACTACGAGCAGTACTTC TRBJ2-7 NA TRBV5-5 TRBD1
CASSLAFPGQPQHF TGTGCCAGCAGCTTAGCCTTCCCAGGGCAGCCCCAGCATTTT TRBJ1-5 many TRBV7-2 NA
CASSLDPEALGNEQFF TGTGCCAGCAGTTTAGACCCGGAGGCCCTCGGGAATGAGCAGTTCTTC TRBJ2-1 few TRBV12-3/TRBV12-4 NA
CASSQERQWWAPYGYTF TGCGCTAGCAGCCAAGAACGGCAGTGGTGGGCCCCTTATGGCTACACCTTC TRBJ1-2 NA TRBV4-3 NA
CASGDRPNYGYTF TGTGCCAGCGGAGACAGACCTAACTATGGCTACACCTTC TRBJ1-2 many TRBV11-2 NA
CASSLVGNSNQPQHF TGTGCCAGCAGTTTAGTGGGAAATAGCAATCAGCCCCAGCATTTT TRBJ1-5 many TRBV12-3/TRBV12-4 NA
CASRARPSIDEQFF TGTGCCAGCAGGGCCCGCCCCTCCATCGATGAGCAGTTCTTC TRBJ2-1 many TRBV2 NA
CASKLASTDTQYF TGTGCCAGCAAACTGGCGAGCACAGATACGCAGTATTTT TRBJ2-3 once TRBV19 NA
CASTKGTDRAQYF TGTGCCAGCACCAAAGGGACCGACAGAGCCCAGTACTTC TRBJ2-5 many TRBV12-3/TRBV12-4 NA
CASSLQDTQYF TGTGCCAGCAGCCTCCAGGATACGCAGTATTTT TRBJ2-3 many TRBV7-2 NA
CASSLEVSQKIVTQYF TGTGCCAGCAGCTTAGAGGTCTCTCAAAAGATTGTGACCCAGTACTTC TRBJ2-5 few TRBV7-6 NA
CASSSRSYNEQFF TGTGCCAGCAGTAGTAGGTCATACAATGAGCAGTTCTTC TRBJ2-1 many TRBV28 NA
CASSRIVGLYEQYF TGTGCCAGCAGCCGGATAGTTGGACTCTACGAGCAGTACTTC TRBJ2-7 many TRBV6-1 NA
CASSATSGYNEHFF TGTGCCAGCAGTGCGACTAGCGGTTACAATGAGCATTTTTTC TRBJ2-1 once TRBV6-1 TRBD2
CASSVGTSTDTQYF TGTGCCAGCAGTGTAGGGACTAGCACAGATACGCAGTATTTT TRBJ2-3 many TRBV2 NA
CASSPLSGTGVSETQYF TGTGCCAGCTCACCTCTTTCCGGGACAGGGGTGTCAGAGACCCAGTACTTC TRBJ2-5 many TRBV18 TRBD1
CASSVGGVAATSSYNEQFF TGTGCCAGCAGCGTAGGAGGGGTAGCGGCCACCAGCTCCTACAATGAGCAGTTCTTC TRBJ2-1 NA TRBV9 NA
CAGSLFRTGVKGTQYF TGTGCCGGCAGCTTATTTCGGACGGGAGTAAAAGGGACCCAGTACTTC TRBJ2-5 few TRBV7-2 NA
CASSPRESYYEQYF TGTGCCAGCAGCCCTAGGGAGAGCTACTACGAGCAGTACTTC TRBJ2-7 many TRBV7-2 NA
CASNGLAGALDEQYF TGTGCCAGCAATGGACTAGCGGGAGCGCTTGACGAGCAGTACTTC TRBJ2-7 many TRBV6-1 TRBD2
CASSPGRDQPQHF TGTGCCAGCAGCCCGGGCAGGGATCAGCCCCAGCATTTT TRBJ1-5 many TRBV4-2 NA
CASSTGNRATSGRGAEQYF TGTGCCAGTAGTACAGGCAACCGCGCGACTAGCGGGAGAGGCGCCGAGCAGTACTTC TRBJ2-7 NA TRBV19 TRBD2
CASSLPWYDTQYF TGTGCCAGCAGCTTACCCTGGTATGATACGCAGTATTTT TRBJ2-3 many TRBV7-9 NA
CAISGQGGSGNTIYF TGTGCCATCAGTGGACAGGGCGGCTCTGGAAACACCATATATTTT TRBJ1-3 few TRBV10-3 TRBD1
CASSLWGNTGELFF TGTGCCAGCAGTTTGTGGGGGAACACCGGGGAGCTGTTTTTT TRBJ2-2 many TRBV28 NA
CASSVATGLMNTEAFF TGTGCCAGCAGCGTAGCCACAGGGTTGATGAACACTGAAGCTTTCTTT TRBJ1-1 NA TRBV9 NA
CATMPQTDNEQFF TGTGCCACCATGCCACAAACGGACAATGAGCAGTTCTTC TRBJ2-1 many TRBV24-1 NA
CASSEGLAGLTDTQCF TGTGCCAGCAGCGAAGGACTAGCGGGGCTCACAGATACGCAGTGTTTT TRBJ2-3 NA TRBV7-9 TRBD2
CASSHHPNEQYF TGTGCCAGCTCACACCATCCCAATGAGCAGTACTTC TRBJ2-7 NA TRBV18 NA
CASSRGQDNEQFF TGTGCCAGCAGTCGGGGGCAAGACAATGAGCAGTTCTTC TRBJ2-1 many TRBV6-1 NA
CASRDTANYGYTF TGTGCCAGCCGGGACACCGCTAACTATGGCTACACCTTC TRBJ1-2 many TRBV27 NA
CASSLGASGSRNEQFF TGTGCCAGCAGCCTAGGGGCTAGCGGGAGTAGAAATGAGCAGTTCTTC TRBJ2-1 many TRBV28 TRBD2
CASSLTGTSGANVLTF TGTGCCAGCAGTTTGACAGGGACTTCGGGGGCCAACGTCCTGACTTTC TRBJ2-6 many TRBV27 NA
CASSLVGGGEKLFF TGTGCCAGCAGCTTAGTGGGGGGAGGTGAAAAACTGTTTTTT TRBJ1-4 many TRBV7-8 NA
CASSPPDSSYEQYF TGTGCCAGCTCACCACCGGACAGCTCCTACGAGCAGTACTTC TRBJ2-7 NA TRBV18 NA
CASSSTGTSSYEQYF TGTGCCAGCAGCTCCACCGGGACATCATCCTACGAGCAGTACTTC TRBJ2-7 many TRBV7-6 NA
CASSNTGIQLKSGETQYF TGTGCCAGCAGTAATACCGGGATCCAATTAAAATCGGGAGAGACCCAGTACTTC TRBJ2-5 many TRBV25-1 NA
CASRNKYRGYQPQHF TGTGCCAGCAGGAATAAATACAGGGGGTATCAGCCCCAGCATTTT TRBJ1-5 many TRBV6-1 TRBD1
CSVVAPGHYEQYF TGCAGCGTTGTCGCCCCAGGACACTACGAGCAGTACTTC TRBJ2-7 NA TRBV29-1 NA
CASSPGRTGEQPQHF TGTGCCAGCTCACCAGGGCGGACAGGGGAACAGCCCCAGCATTTT TRBJ1-5 few TRBV18 TRBD1
CASSLYPENTEAFF TGCGCCAGCAGCTTGTACCCAGAGAACACTGAAGCTTTCTTT TRBJ1-1 many TRBV5-1 NA
CASRTGPNEQFF TGTGCCAGCAGGACAGGGCCCAATGAGCAGTTCTTC TRBJ2-1 many TRBV27 TRBD1
CARGFLAPPPPF TGTGCCCGCGGTTTTCTGGCTCCGCCCCCGCCTTTT TRBJ1-5 NA TRBV6-9 NA